A selection of T cell receptor beta chains follows, all from one sample in a study of response to subunit inactivated influenza vaccine. Each CDR3 protein is one row after TCRdb ran MiXCR on the RT-PCR reads. The table includes roughly 670,000 distinct CDR3 sequences, about 15% detected once. Sequencing was performed on PBMCs from blood, taken 14 days before vaccination. These receptors originate from a man aged 45-65 years who received an inactivated influenza vaccine. The CDR3 runs from the conserved cysteine through the conserved F or W. Fields, in order: CDR3 length, J gene, clone size, D gene, V gene, CDR3 protein, CDR3 DNA. A D gene is named only where the DNA matches it firmly. Size tells how often a clone was seen (once, few, many) or the class of an expanded clone, and some rows leave it out.

14 | TRBJ2-5 | few | NA | TRBV7-6 | CASSLVPEGETQYF | TGTGCCAGCAGCTTAGTTCCCGAGGGAGAGACCCAGTACTTC
13 | TRBJ2-1 | NA | TRBD2 | TRBV30 | CAWSVIAGDEQFF | TGTGCCTGGAGTGTCATAGCGGGAGATGAGCAGTTCTTC
14 | TRBJ2-7 | few | TRBD2 | TRBV7-9 | CASSISGTSHEQYF | TGTGCCAGCAGCATCTCCGGGACTAGCCACGAGCAGTACTTC
15 | TRBJ2-1 | NA | NA | TRBV27 | CASSLGPGGGHEQFF | TGTGCCAGCAGTTTAGGTCCGGGAGGGGGCCATGAGCAGTTCTTC
15 | TRBJ2-7 | few | NA | TRBV20-1 | CSASLEAGLSYEQYF | TGCAGTGCTTCCCTCGAGGCGGGGCTCTCCTACGAGCAGTACTTC
13 | TRBJ2-7 | NA | TRBD1 | TRBV28 | CASRDSRTYEQYF | TGTGCCAGCCGGGACAGCCGAACTTACGAGCAGTACTTC
11 | TRBJ2-1 | NA | NA | TRBV29-1 | CSVVLVNEQFF | TGCAGCGTTGTACTAGTCAATGAGCAGTTCTTC
17 | TRBJ2-6 | NA | TRBD1 | TRBV12-3/TRBV12-4 | CASSTGEPTVGANVLTF | TGTGCCAGCAGTACAGGGGAACCAACGGTTGGGGCCAACGTCCTGACTTTC
14 | TRBJ2-7 | many | TRBD2 | TRBV18 | CASSPSSGSYEQYF | TGTGCCAGCTCACCGTCTAGCGGGAGCTACGAGCAGTACTTC
15 | TRBJ2-7 | NA | TRBD2 | TRBV3-1 | CASSQSLAGGPEQYF | TGTGCCAGCAGCCAATCACTGGCGGGGGGGCCTGAGCAGTACTTC
15 | TRBJ2-7 | NA | NA | TRBV11-2 | CASSFSWGGHYEQYF | TGTGCCAGCAGCTTTTCATGGGGGGGCCACTACGAGCAGTACTTC
17 | TRBJ2-7 | few | TRBD1 | TRBV28 | CASGSKTYTGGDYEQYF | TGTGCCAGCGGTTCCAAAACTTATACAGGGGGTGACTACGAGCAGTACTTC
14 | TRBJ2-5 | few | NA | TRBV20-1 | CSARGLSFQETQYF | TGCAGTGCTAGAGGCCTGAGTTTCCAAGAGACCCAGTACTTC
14 | TRBJ1-5 | many | NA | TRBV20-1 | CSAIRQSSAQPQHF | TGCAGTGCTATTCGACAGTCCTCAGCTCAGCCCCAGCATTTT
16 | TRBJ1-1 | few | NA | TRBV3-1 | CASSQAFPRENTEAFF | TGTGCCAGCAGCCAAGCCTTCCCGCGAGAGAACACTGAAGCTTTCTTT
16 | TRBJ2-3 | few | NA | TRBV11-2 | CASSPISGPSTDTQYF | TGTGCCAGCAGCCCCATTTCTGGGCCAAGCACAGATACGCAGTATTTT
15 | TRBJ1-5 | NA | NA | TRBV27 | CASSLLGGADQPQHF | TGTGCCAGCAGTTTATTGGGGGGGGCAGACCAGCCCCAGCATTTT
15 | TRBJ1-6 | few | TRBD1 | TRBV4-3 | CASRRTGAQSSPLHF | TGCGCCAGCAGACGAACAGGGGCTCAAAGTTCACCCCTCCACTTT
14 | TRBJ2-7 | few | TRBD1 | TRBV18 | CASSHWDRVYEQYF | TGTGCCAGCTCCCATTGGGACAGGGTCTACGAGCAGTACTTC
17 | TRBJ2-1 | few | TRBD2 | TRBV7-8 | CASSLALTSGAYNEQFF | TGTGCCAGCAGCTTAGCCCTTACTAGCGGGGCGTACAATGAGCAGTTCTTC
12 | TRBJ1-2 | few | NA | TRBV20-1 | CSARSIGNSLSF | TGCAGTGCTAGATCTATTGGAAACAGCCTCTCCTTC
18 | TRBJ2-3 | NA | TRBD2 | TRBV28 | CASSFRLAGGLSTDTQYF | TGTGCCAGCAGTTTTAGGCTAGCGGGGGGCCTGAGCACAGATACGCAGTATTTT
13 | TRBJ1-6 | few | NA | TRBV12-3/TRBV12-4 | CASTDGGNSPLHF | TGTGCTAGCACAGACGGGGGTAATTCACCCCTCCACTTT
15 | TRBJ2-1 | NA | NA | TRBV5-4 | CASRITGGPGNEQFF | TGTGCCAGCAGAATTACTGGGGGGCCCGGCAATGAGCAGTTCTTC
14 | TRBJ1-1 | many | NA | TRBV5-1 | CASSLATSGTEAFF | TGCGCCAGCAGCTTGGCGACTTCGGGAACTGAAGCTTTCTTT
17 | TRBJ1-5 | NA | NA | TRBV6-2/TRBV6-3 | CASSYSRGPGGNQPQHF | TGTGCCAGCAGTTACTCGAGGGGCCCAGGCGGTAATCAGCCCCAGCATTTT
14 | TRBJ2-7 | NA | TRBD1 | TRBV10-3 | CAIREGTGGYEQYF | TGTGCCATCAGGGAAGGGACAGGGGGCTACGAGCAGTACTTC
13 | TRBJ2-5 | many | TRBD1 | TRBV5-1 | CASRTGPQETQYF | TGCGCCAGCAGGACAGGGCCCCAAGAGACCCAGTACTTC
13 | TRBJ2-5 | NA | TRBD1 | TRBV15 | CATSDREWETQYF | TGTGCCACCAGCGACAGGGAATGGGAGACCCAGTACTTC
15 | TRBJ2-3 | few | TRBD2 | TRBV10-3 | CAISESLAGTDTQYF | TGTGCCATCAGTGAGTCCCTAGCGGGCACAGATACGCAGTATTTT
22 | TRBJ2-4 | NA | NA | TRBV4-2 | CASSQDPPLGGNTRWAKNIQYF | TGTGCCAGCAGCCAAGATCCCCCTCTTGGGGGGAACACGAGGTGGGCCAAAAACATTCAGTACTTC
17 | TRBJ2-3 | few | TRBD1 | TRBV3-1 | CASSQDLRQGFPDTQYF | TGTGCCAGCAGCCAAGATCTTAGACAGGGTTTCCCAGATACGCAGTATTTT
14 | TRBJ2-1 | many | NA | TRBV29-1 | CSVAPSSRPSEQFF | TGCAGCGTTGCCCCATCATCGCGACCATCTGAGCAGTTCTTC
16 | TRBJ2-5 | many | NA | TRBV18 | CASSPPTRAGFETQYF | TGTGCCAGCTCACCACCGACACGTGCTGGGTTCGAGACCCAGTACTTC
15 | TRBJ2-2 | few | TRBD1 | TRBV6-1 | CASRDRGWGTGELFF | TGTGCCAGCAGGGACAGGGGGTGGGGCACCGGGGAGCTGTTTTTT
13 | TRBJ2-5 | few | NA | TRBV28 | CASSWTGAETQYF | TGTGCCAGCAGTTGGACGGGGGCAGAGACCCAGTACTTC
14 | TRBJ1-1 | few | NA | TRBV15 | CATSKGTKNTEAFF | TGTGCCACCAGCAAAGGGACAAAGAACACTGAAGCTTTCTTT
14 | TRBJ2-5 | NA | TRBD1 | TRBV4-3 | CASSQGQGPEAQYF | TGCGCCAGCAGCCAAGGACAGGGACCGGAGGCCCAGTACTTC